These 14 T cell receptor beta chains were sequenced from one sample in a study of blood T cells in healthy people across ages. PCR was performed a second time for roughly 7 to 11 cycles using a sample-barcoded 5' primer and a J-beta primer mix. TCRdb itself ran the 5' RACE reads through MiXCR, one entry per CDR3 protein. Among 700,000 to 900,000 distinct CDR3 sequences listed, roughly 50% were seen once. The sequenced sample consisted of blood. These receptors were obtained from a man older than 75 in good health.

DNA for the CDR3: TGTGCCACCAGCCTGGACAGGGCAACTTACAATGAGCAGTTCTTC. Its protein is CATSLDRATYNEQFF. The J gene is TRBJ2-1, the V gene TRBV15; 8 bases match TRBD1. V shed 5 bases and J 4 bases; nucleotides not matched to a gene: 7. The CDR3 sequence is 15 residues long. CDR1 and CDR2 from the germline V gene are LNHNV and YYDKDF (reference sequence).

V usage is TRBV5-4 and J usage is TRBJ2-2; TRBD1 or TRBD2 may be the D gene (6 bases each). From germline, CDR1 is SGHNT and CDR2 YYREEE (reference sequence). This CDR3 comprises 14 residues. V was cut by 4 bases and J by 3 bases, with 10 bases left in between. The CDR3 loop is CASSNREDTGELFF. The CDR3 nucleotides are TGTGCCAGCAGCAACAGGGAGGACACCGGGGAGCTGTTTTTT.

This clonotype was counted a single time. J is TRBJ2-2 and V is TRBV24-1, with 7 bases matching TRBD1. The CDR3 has 14 residues. The J segment lost 5 bases and the V segment lost 9 bases, leaving 8 bases of the junction unmatched. Germline V gene sequence: CDR1 KGHDR, CDR2 SFDVKD. CDR3 nucleotide sequence: TGTGCCACCGGTGGGCCAGGGGGTACCGGGGAGCTGTTTTTT. Translated: CATGGPGGTGELFF.

The chain employs TRBV12-3 or TRBV12-4 and TRBJ2-1; 7 bases match TRBD2. The CDR3 totals 14 residues. V lost 4 bases and J lost 6; bases outside the gene matches: 6. CDR3 protein: CASSSVTSRNEQFF. The CDR3 region has the DNA TGTGCCAGCAGTTCCGTGACTAGCCGCAATGAGCAGTTCTTC.

The gene calls are TRBV20-1 and TRBJ2-1; no clear D gene. The J call may be mistaken, given a closer DNA end match to TRBJ2-7. The V gene's germline CDR1 is DFQATT and CDR2 SNEGSKA (reference sequence). The CDR3 extends over 11 amino acids. For the CDR3, the DNA is TGCAGTGCTAGTTCTCCCCACGAGCAGTACTTC. Translated: CSASSPHEQYF.

CDR3 bases: TGTGCCAGCAGTTACACGGGTGACACTGAAGCTTTCTTT. It encodes CASSYTGDTEAFF. J is TRBJ1-1 and V is TRBV6-6; D is undetermined. V lost 2 bases, J lost 3 bases, and 7 bases lay in between. The CDR3 is 13 residues long. Germline CDR1 reads MNHNY; CDR2 reads SVGAGI (reference sequence).

This clonotype appeared a few times. The V call is TRBV6-1, the J call TRBJ2-3, with a tentative D call TRBD1 (5 bases). The germline CDR1 and CDR2 sequences are MNHNS and SASEGT. The CDR3 is 16 amino acids. The V gene lost 7 bases and the J gene lost 0 bases, with 17 bases spanning the gap. CDR3: CASNAATDLSTDTQYF. The CDR3, as DNA: TGTGCCAGCAATGCAGCGACAGACCTTAGCACAGATACGCAGTATTTT.

This clonotype showed up just a few times. V and J are TRBV20-1 and TRBJ2-1; 9 nucleotides match TRBD2. V dropped 5 bases and J dropped 5; count of bases not matched to a gene: 7. The length of the CDR3 is 14 residues. Germline values: CDR1 DFQATT, CDR2 SNEGSKA (reference sequence). For the CDR3, the DNA is TGCAGTGCTTTGGGTCTAGCGGGGAACAATGAGCAGTTCTTC. Protein product: CSALGLAGNNEQFF.

This chain joins TRBV5-1 and TRBJ2-2; 9 nucleotides line up with TRBD1. Germline assignment: CDR1 SGHRS and CDR2 YFSETQ. Unmatched junction bases numbered 8, after V lost 2 bases and J lost 6 bases. The CDR3 is 16 amino acids. In nucleotides, the CDR3 is TGCGCCAGCAGCTTAAACAGGGGGCCTTTAGCCGGGGAGCTGTTTTTT. Its translation is CASSLNRGPLAGELFF.

The genes are TRBV7-9 and TRBJ2-4; perhaps TRBD2 as D (6 bases). V was clipped by 5 bases and J by 7 bases, with 15 bases between them. The germline V gene has CDR1 SEHNR and CDR2 FQNEAQ (reference sequence). The CDR3 consists of 14 residues. In nucleotides, the CDR3 is TGTGCCAGCAGCCCTCCCGGGAGCGGTAACATTCAGTACTTC. The encoded protein is CASSPPGSGNIQYF.

The V and J genes are TRBV7-2 and TRBJ2-7; D gene unclear. The CDR3 is 13 amino acids. Trimming pared 5 bases from V and 7 bases from J, leaving 15 bases between. Germline values: CDR1 SGHTA, CDR2 FQGNSA. In DNA form, the CDR3 reads TGTGCCAGCAGCCCACCTAACCTCTTTGAGCAGTACTTC. Its protein is CASSPPNLFEQYF.

The sample holds one count of this clonotype. The chain recombines TRBV5-1 with TRBJ2-4, with 11 bases lining up with TRBD1. The J call is uncertain, as TRBJ2-7 better fits the DNA end. There are 19 residues in the CDR3. From germline, CDR1 is SGHRS and CDR2 YFSETQ. The CDR3 DNA reads as TGCGCCAGCAGCTTACGGGGACAGGGGGTGGTATCCACACACTACGAGCAGTACTTC. Its protein is CASSLRGQGVVSTHYEQYF.

The chain is built from TRBV29-1 and TRBJ2-7, with 9 bases fitting TRBD2. The CDR3 is 14 amino acids. Per the germline V gene, CDR1 is SQVTM and CDR2 is ANQGSEA. With V trimmed by 7 bases and J by 4 bases, 11 bases remained unmatched. CDR3 bases: TGCAGCGGGACCAATAGCGGGAGCGGATACGAGCAGTACTTC. It translates to CSGTNSGSGYEQYF.

This chain connects TRBV15 to TRBJ1-2; D is uncertain. The CDR3 is made up of 18 amino acids. Germline CDR1 LNHNV, CDR2 YYDKDF (reference sequence). Trimming stripped 4 bases from V and 6 bases from J, with 27 bases between. CDR3 bases: TGTGCCACCAGCATCGCCGGGTTCCGTCAAAACATAAGGAATGGCTACACCTTC. Amino acid sequence: CATSIAGFRQNIRNGYTF.